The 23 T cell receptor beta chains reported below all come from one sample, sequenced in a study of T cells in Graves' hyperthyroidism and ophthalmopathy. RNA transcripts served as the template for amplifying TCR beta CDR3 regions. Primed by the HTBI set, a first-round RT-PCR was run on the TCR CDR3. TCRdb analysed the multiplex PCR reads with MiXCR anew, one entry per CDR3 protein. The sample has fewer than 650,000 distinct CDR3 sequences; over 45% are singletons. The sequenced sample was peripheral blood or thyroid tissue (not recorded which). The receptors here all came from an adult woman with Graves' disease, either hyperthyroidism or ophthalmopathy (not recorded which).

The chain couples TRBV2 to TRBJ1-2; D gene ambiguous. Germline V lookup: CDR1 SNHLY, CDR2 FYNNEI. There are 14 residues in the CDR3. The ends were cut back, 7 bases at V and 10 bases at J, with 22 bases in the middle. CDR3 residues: CASTTQEGSGDYTF. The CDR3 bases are TGTGCCAGCACAACCCAGGAAGGCTCCGGGGACTACACCTTC.

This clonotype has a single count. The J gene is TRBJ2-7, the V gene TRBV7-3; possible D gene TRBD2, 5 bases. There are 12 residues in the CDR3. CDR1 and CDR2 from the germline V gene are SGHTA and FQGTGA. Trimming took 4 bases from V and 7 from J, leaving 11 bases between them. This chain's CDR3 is CASSSTGFEQYF. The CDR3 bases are TGTGCCAGCAGCTCGACGGGGTTTGAGCAGTACTTC.

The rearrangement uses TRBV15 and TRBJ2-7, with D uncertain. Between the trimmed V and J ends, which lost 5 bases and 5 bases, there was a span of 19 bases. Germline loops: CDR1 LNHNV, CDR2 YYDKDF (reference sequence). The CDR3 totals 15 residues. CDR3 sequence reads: CATSLGYDPIDEQYF. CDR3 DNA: TGTGCCACCAGCCTCGGTTACGATCCTATAGACGAGCAGTACTTC.

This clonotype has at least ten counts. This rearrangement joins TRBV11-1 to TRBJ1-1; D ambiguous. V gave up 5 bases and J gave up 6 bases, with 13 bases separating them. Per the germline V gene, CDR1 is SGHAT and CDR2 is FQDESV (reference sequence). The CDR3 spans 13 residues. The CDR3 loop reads CASSPLNNPEAFF. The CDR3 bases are TGTGCCAGCAGCCCCCTTAATAATCCTGAAGCTTTCTTT.

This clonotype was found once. DNA for the CDR3: TGTGCCAGCAGCCCAACGGGACGGTCTTTGGATGGCTACACCTTC. This encodes CASSPTGRSLDGYTF. The V gene is TRBV7-8, the J gene TRBJ1-2; maybe TRBD1 (5 bases). V was trimmed by 5 bases and J by 6 bases, leaving 19 bases between them. Germline CDR1 reads SGHVS; CDR2 reads FQNEAQ. This CDR3 contains 15 residues.

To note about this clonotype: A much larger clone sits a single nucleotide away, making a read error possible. CDR3 region: CASSLNGQGFDEQYF. CDR3 sequence (DNA): TGTGCCAGCAGCTTGAACGGGCAGGGGTTTGACGAGCAGTACTTC. The chain couples TRBV7-3 to TRBJ2-7; possible D gene TRBD1, 6 bases. Trimming left V 3 bases short and J 5 bases short, with 17 bases between. The CDR3 extends over 15 amino acids. Germline assignment: CDR1 SGHTA and CDR2 FQGTGA. The full variable domain, rest sourced from reference TRBV7-3 and TRBJ2-7, is GAGVSQTPSNKVTEKGKYVELRCDPISGHTALYWYRQSLGQGPEFLIYFQGTGAADDSGLPNDRFFAVRPEGSVSTLKIQRTERGDSAVYLCASSLNGQGFDEQYFGPGTRLTVT.

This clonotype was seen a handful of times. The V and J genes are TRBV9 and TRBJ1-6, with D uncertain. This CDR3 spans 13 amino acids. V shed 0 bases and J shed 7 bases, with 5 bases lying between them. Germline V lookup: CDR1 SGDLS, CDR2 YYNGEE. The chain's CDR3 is CASSVGNNSPLHF. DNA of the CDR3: TGTGCCAGCAGCGTAGGAAACAATTCACCCCTCCACTTT.

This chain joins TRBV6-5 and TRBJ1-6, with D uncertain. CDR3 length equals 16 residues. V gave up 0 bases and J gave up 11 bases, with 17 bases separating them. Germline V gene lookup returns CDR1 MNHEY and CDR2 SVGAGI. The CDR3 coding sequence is TGTGCCAGCAGTTACTCGTTCCGGGCCCTAAATCCACCCCTCCACTTT. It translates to CASSYSFRALNPPLHF.

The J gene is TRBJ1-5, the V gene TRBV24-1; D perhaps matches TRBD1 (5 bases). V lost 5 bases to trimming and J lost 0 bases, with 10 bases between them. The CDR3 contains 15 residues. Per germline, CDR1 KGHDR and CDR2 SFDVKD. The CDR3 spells CATSAGGGSNQPQHF. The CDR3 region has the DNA TGTGCCACCAGTGCCGGGGGGGGTAGCAATCAGCCCCAGCATTTT.

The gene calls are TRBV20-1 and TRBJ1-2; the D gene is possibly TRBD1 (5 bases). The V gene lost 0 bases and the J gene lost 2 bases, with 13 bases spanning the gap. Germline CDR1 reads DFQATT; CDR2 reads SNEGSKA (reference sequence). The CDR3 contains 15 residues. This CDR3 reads CSAREIIRDNYGYTF. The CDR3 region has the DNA TGCAGTGCTAGAGAGATCATTCGGGACAACTATGGCTACACCTTC.

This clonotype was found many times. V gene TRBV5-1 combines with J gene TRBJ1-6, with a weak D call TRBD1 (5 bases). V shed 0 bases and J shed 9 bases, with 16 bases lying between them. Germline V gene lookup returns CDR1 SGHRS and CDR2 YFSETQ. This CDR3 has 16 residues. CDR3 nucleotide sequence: TGCGCCAGCAGCTTGGCCGTCGGTCAGGGTGGTTCACCCCTCCACTTT. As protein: CASSLAVGQGGSPLHF.

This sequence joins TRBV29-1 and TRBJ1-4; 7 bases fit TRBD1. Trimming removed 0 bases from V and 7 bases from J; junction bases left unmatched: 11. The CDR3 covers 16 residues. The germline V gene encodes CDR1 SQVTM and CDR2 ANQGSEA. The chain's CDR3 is CSVEDTDRANGEKLFF. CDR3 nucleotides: TGCAGCGTTGAAGATACCGACAGGGCGAACGGTGAAAAACTGTTTTTT.

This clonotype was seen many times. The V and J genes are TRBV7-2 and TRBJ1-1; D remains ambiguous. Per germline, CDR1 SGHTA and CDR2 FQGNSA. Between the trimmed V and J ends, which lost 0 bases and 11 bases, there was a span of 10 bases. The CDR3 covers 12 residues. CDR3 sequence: CASSLAVGTAFF. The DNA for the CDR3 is TGTGCCAGCAGCTTAGCTGTGGGCACTGCTTTCTTT.

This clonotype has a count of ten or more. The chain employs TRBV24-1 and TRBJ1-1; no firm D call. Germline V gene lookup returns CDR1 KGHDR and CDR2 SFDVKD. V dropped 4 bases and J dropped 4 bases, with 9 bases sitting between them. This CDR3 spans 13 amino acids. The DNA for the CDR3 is TGTGCCACCAGTGAACATGGTGCCACTGAAGCTTTCTTT. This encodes CATSEHGATEAFF.

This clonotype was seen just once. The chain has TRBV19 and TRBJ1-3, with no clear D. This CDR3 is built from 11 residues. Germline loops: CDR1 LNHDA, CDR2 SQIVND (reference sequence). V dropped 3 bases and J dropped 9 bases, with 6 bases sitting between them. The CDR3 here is CASSMWGTIYF. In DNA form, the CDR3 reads TGTGCCAGTAGTATGTGGGGCACCATATATTTT.

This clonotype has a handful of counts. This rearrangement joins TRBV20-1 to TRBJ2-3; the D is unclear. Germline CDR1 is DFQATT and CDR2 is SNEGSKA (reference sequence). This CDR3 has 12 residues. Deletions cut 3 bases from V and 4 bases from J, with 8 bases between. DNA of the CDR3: TGCAGTGCTAGTCGGTCCGCAGATACGCAGTATTTT. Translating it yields CSASRSADTQYF.

The CDR3 DNA is TGCAGCGCGGGAACCTCTGGAAACACCATATATTTT. Its translation is CSAGTSGNTIYF. The rearrangement joins TRBV29-1 to TRBJ1-3; D is unresolved. Between the trimmed V and J ends, which lost 7 bases and 0 bases, there was a span of 7 bases. CDR3 length: 12 residues. Germline loops: CDR1 SQVTM, CDR2 ANQGSEA.

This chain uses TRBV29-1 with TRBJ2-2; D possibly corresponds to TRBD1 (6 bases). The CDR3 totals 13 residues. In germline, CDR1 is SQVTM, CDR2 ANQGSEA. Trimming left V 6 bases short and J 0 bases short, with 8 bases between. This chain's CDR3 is CSVDRTNTGELFF. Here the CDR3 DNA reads TGCAGCGTCGACAGGACGAACACCGGGGAGCTGTTTTTT.

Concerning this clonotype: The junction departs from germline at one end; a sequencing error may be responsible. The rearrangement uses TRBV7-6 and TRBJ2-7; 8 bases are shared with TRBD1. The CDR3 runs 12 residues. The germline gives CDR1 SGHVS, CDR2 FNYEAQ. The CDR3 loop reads CASSFWSGGESF. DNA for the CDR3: TGTGCCAGCAGTTTCTGGTCAGGGGGCGAGAGTTTC.

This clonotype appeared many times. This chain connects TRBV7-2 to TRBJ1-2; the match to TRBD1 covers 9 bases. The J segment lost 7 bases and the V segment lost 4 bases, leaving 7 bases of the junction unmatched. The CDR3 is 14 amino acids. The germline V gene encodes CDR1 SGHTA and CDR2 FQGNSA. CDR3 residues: CASSSARTGVGYTF. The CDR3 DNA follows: TGTGCCAGCAGCTCGGCCCGGACAGGGGTTGGCTACACCTTC.

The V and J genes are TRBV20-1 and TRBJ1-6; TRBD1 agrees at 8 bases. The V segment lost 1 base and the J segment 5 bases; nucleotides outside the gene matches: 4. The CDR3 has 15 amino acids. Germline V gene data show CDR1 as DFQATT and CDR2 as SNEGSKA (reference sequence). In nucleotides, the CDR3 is TGCAGTGCTAGAGCGCAGGGGGCTGATAATTCACCCCTCCACTTT. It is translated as CSARAQGADNSPLHF.

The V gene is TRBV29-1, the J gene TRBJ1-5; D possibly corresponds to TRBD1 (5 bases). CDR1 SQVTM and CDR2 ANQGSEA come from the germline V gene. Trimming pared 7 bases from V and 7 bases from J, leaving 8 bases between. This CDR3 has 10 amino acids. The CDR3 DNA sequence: TGCAGCGATAGGGGACAGCCCCAGCATTTT. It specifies CSDRGQPQHF.

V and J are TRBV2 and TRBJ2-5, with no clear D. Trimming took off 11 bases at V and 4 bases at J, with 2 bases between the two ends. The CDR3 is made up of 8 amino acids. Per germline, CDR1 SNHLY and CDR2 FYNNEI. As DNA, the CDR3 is TGTGCCCGAGAGACCCAGTACTTC. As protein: CARETQYF.